Listed below are T cell receptor beta chains from one sample, sequenced in a study of long-term antiretroviral therapy in people with HIV. Profiling relied on immunoSEQ multiplex PCR, and the TCRdb table lists in-frame clones only, not all of them. The sample has around 20,000 clones, about four fifths seen once. Sequences were derived from unsorted PBMCs, sampled 0.9 years after starting antiretroviral therapy. Receptor source: a young man with HIV. Each CDR3 is given with its conserved first and last residue. D genes are given only for firm matches. Rows may omit the clone size; those that give it use once, few, many or a size class.

d_call,clone_size,j_call,v_call,cdr3_nt,cdr3_aa
NA,once,TRBJ2-2,TRBV5-1,TGCGCCAGCAGCTGGGTGGAGACCGGGGAGCTGTTTTTT,CASSWVETGELFF
NA,once,TRBJ2-6,TRBV6-5,TGTGCCAGCAGTTACACAACCTCTGGGGCCAACGTCCTGACTTTC,CASSYTTSGANVLTF
NA,NA,TRBJ1-5,TRBV11-2,TGTGCCAGCAGCCCTGGGGGCAATCAGCCCCAGCATTTT,CASSPGGNQPQHF
NA,NA,TRBJ2-2,TRBV29-1,TGCAGCGTGAGAGGGGACTCCGACACCGGGGAGCTGTTTTTT,CSVRGDSDTGELFF
TRBD2,NA,TRBJ2-3,TRBV9,TGTGCCAGCAGCGTCGGGACTAGCGGGGGGGCGGGCACAGATACGCAGTATTTT,CASSVGTSGGAGTDTQYF
NA,NA,TRBJ1-1,TRBV6-5,TGTGCCAGCAGTTACGGAGCATTGAGGACTGAAGCTTTCTTT,CASSYGALRTEAFF
NA,NA,TRBJ2-2,TRBV6-1,TGTGCCAGCGGCCGGGGTCTGAACACCGGGGAGCTGTTTTTT,CASGRGLNTGELFF
TRBD1,NA,TRBJ1-5,TRBV19,TGTGCCAGTAGTAAACTACAGGGGGCAGAAGGGCAGCCCCAGCATTTT,CASSKLQGAEGQPQHF
NA,NA,TRBJ1-2,TRBV5-8,TGTGCCAGCAGCGGGGGACCATATTTGAACTATGGCTACACCTTC,CASSGGPYLNYGYTF
TRBD1,NA,TRBJ2-7,TRBV6-6,TGTGCCAGCAGAGTGGGGACAGGGTTCTTCGAGCAGTACTTC,CASRVGTGFFEQYF
NA,NA,TRBJ2-5,TRBV5-6,TGTGCCAGCAGCTTGGAGGGCGAGTGGGTTGGTGTGGAGACCCAGTACTTC,CASSLEGEWVGVETQYF
NA,NA,TRBJ2-1,TRBV6-1,TGTGCCAGCAGCGAAAACCTCTACAGTTCCAATGAGCAGTTCTTC,CASSENLYSSNEQFF
NA,few,TRBJ2-1,TRBV9,TGTGCCAGCAGCGGCGGGAACCCCTACAATGAGCAGTTCTTC,CASSGGNPYNEQFF
NA,NA,TRBJ1-4,TRBV13,TGTGCCAGCAGCAAGATATCTAACAGGGAAGAACTCGAAAAACTGTTTTTT,CASSKISNREELEKLFF
TRBD1,NA,TRBJ1-4,TRBV6-1,TGTGCCAGCAACCAGGGGGCGCAGGAAAAACTGTTTTTT,CASNQGAQEKLFF
NA,NA,TRBJ2-5,TRBV5-1,TGCGCCAGCAGCTTGGCCGAGGAGACCCAGTACTTC,CASSLAEETQYF
NA,NA,TRBJ1-4,TRBV5-1,TGCGCCAGCAGCTTGGCGGGTCGTCCCACGGAAAAACTGTTTTTT,CASSLAGRPTEKLFF
NA,once,TRBJ1-1,TRBV6-5,TGTGCCAACCCCGGGGGGGGAGGGTTCGCTGAAGCTTTCTTT,CANPGGGGFAEAFF
NA,NA,TRBJ1-6,TRBV7-9,TGTGCCAGCAGCTTGGCGCGGCATAATTCACCCCTCCACTTT,CASSLARHNSPLHF
NA,few,TRBJ2-4,TRBV27,TGTGCCAGCGGGGCCGGGTCCCCAGGAACCAAAAACATTCAGTACTTC,CASGAGSPGTKNIQYF
NA,NA,TRBJ2-3,TRBV7-2,TGTGCCAGCAGCCACAACAAGGGATTAGATACGCAGTATTTT,CASSHNKGLDTQYF
NA,NA,TRBJ1-2,TRBV7-2,TGTGCCAGCAGCGACCGCCTTATCCGGGGCTACACCTTC,CASSDRLIRGYTF
NA,NA,TRBJ2-1,TRBV15,TGTGCCACCAGCAGAGGGGCGATCGAGGGATACAATGAGCAGTTCTTC,CATSRGAIEGYNEQFF
NA,NA,TRBJ1-1,TRBV27,TGTGCCAGCAGTTTATCGGTGAACACTGAAGCTTTCTTT,CASSLSVNTEAFF
TRBD2,NA,TRBJ2-5,TRBV29-1,TGCAGCGCCCTGGGGGGGTCTGAGACCCAGTACTTC,CSALGGSETQYF
NA,NA,TRBJ1-4,TRBV10-1,TGCGCCAACTCCGGGGGAGGGGAACCCCATTATGAAAAACTGTTTTTT,CANSGGGEPHYEKLFF
NA,NA,TRBJ2-4,TRBV10-3,TGTGCCATCAGTGAGTCGCCGCTACGGGGGAACATTCAGTACTTC,CAISESPLRGNIQYF
TRBD2,NA,TRBJ2-3,TRBV5-6,TGTGCCAGCAGCTGGGGGGCAGTCCAGCGGGGGTTCACAGATACGCAGTATTTT,CASSWGAVQRGFTDTQYF
NA,NA,TRBJ2-5,TRBV7-7,TGTGCTAGCAGCTCCCCCTCGCTCCTGGGGCGAGAGACCCAGTACTTC,CASSSPSLLGRETQYF
NA,NA,TRBJ2-5,TRBV13,TGTGCCAGCAGCTTGGGGGAGAACCAAGAGACCCAGTACTTC,CASSLGENQETQYF
TRBD2,few,TRBJ2-4,TRBV7-8,TGTGCCAGCAGCTTATCTAGCGGGGGGGCGTCCAAAAACATTCAGTACTTC,CASSLSSGGASKNIQYF
NA,NA,TRBJ2-5,TRBV7-7,TGTGCTAGCAGCTTAGGTCAAGAGACCCAGTACTTC,CASSLGQETQYF
NA,NA,TRBJ2-4,TRBV30,TGTGCCTGCATCTTGGCGGGAACCAAAAACATTCAGTACTTC,CACILAGTKNIQYF
NA,medium-sized,TRBJ2-7,TRBV27,TGTGCCAGCAGTACAGGGTTTGCCTACGAGCAGTACTTC,CASSTGFAYEQYF
NA,NA,TRBJ1-3,TRBV28,TGTGCCAGCAGAGACCCCGGGGGATTCGGAAACACCATATATTTT,CASRDPGGFGNTIYF
TRBD2,NA,TRBJ2-1,TRBV27,TGTGCCAGCAGTTACGGGAAGGGACTAACCCCGGATAATGAGCAGTTCTTC,CASSYGKGLTPDNEQFF
TRBD2,once,TRBJ2-1,TRBV10-3,TGTGCCATCAGTGAGTCGGAGACTAGCGGGGTCAATGAGCAGTTCTTC,CAISESETSGVNEQFF
NA,NA,TRBJ2-5,TRBV19,TGTGCCAGTAGCAGCGGGTATAGGGGAGAGACCCAGTACTTC,CASSSGYRGETQYF
NA,few,TRBJ2-2,TRBV5-4,TGTGCCAGCAGCTTTACAGAGAACACCGGGGAGCTGTTTTTT,CASSFTENTGELFF
NA,once,TRBJ1-1,TRBV7-9,TGTGCCAGCAGCTTAGCAGGGATCACTGAAGCTTTCTTT,CASSLAGITEAFF
NA,NA,TRBJ1-2,TRBV5-6,TGTGCCAGCAGCTTTGGGGACTATGGCTACACCTTC,CASSFGDYGYTF
NA,NA,TRBJ2-1,TRBV5-6,TGTGCCAGCAGCTTGGCCTCCGGCGCCCTCTCCTACAATGAGCAGTTCTTC,CASSLASGALSYNEQFF
NA,NA,TRBJ1-1,TRBV11-3,TGTGCCAGCAGCTTAGATGGGGACACAGAAGCTTTCTTT,CASSLDGDTEAFF
NA,NA,TRBJ1-1,TRBV2,TGTGCCAGCAGCCCCGTTCCGGCAACTGAAGCTTTCTTT,CASSPVPATEAFF
TRBD1,NA,TRBJ1-2,TRBV10-3,TGTGCCATCAGTGGACAGGGGCGAAACTATGGCTACACCTTC,CAISGQGRNYGYTF
TRBD2,few,TRBJ2-1,TRBV6-1,TGTGCCAGCAGTGAAGAAGCGGGGGGCTACAATGAGCAGTTCTTC,CASSEEAGGYNEQFF